The 4 T cell receptor beta chains in this list originate from one sample, sequenced in a study of monozygotic twins with cystic fibrosis. Some clones are missing from TCRdb's copy, which holds only in-frame ones; the method was immunoSEQ multiplex PCR. The sample holds some 9,600 clones, approximately 91% seen once. Sequenced: blood. All receptors derive from a boy aged 2 to 10 with cystic fibrosis.

The J gene is TRBJ1-4, the V gene TRBV6-1; D possibly corresponds to TRBD1 (6 bases). With 0 bases removed from V and 4 bases from J, the gap between germline ends came to 12 bases. Germline V gene lookup returns CDR1 MNHNS and CDR2 SASEGT. This CDR3 has 16 amino acids. The CDR3 loop is CASSEAPGQVNEKLFF. CDR3 nucleotide sequence: TGTGCCAGCAGTGAAGCACCGGGACAAGTTAATGAAAAACTGTTTTTT.

This clone is a singleton in its sample. In nucleotides, the CDR3 is TGTGCCAGCAGCTTGAAGGGGAAGGCTAATGAAAAACTGTTTTTT. It specifies CASSLKGKANEKLFF. This chain links TRBV5-4 with TRBJ1-4; D perhaps matches TRBD1 (5 bases). This CDR3 spans 15 amino acids. V was cut by 1 base and J by 3 bases, with 10 bases left in between. Germline CDR1 and CDR2: SGHNT and YYREEE (reference sequence).

This clone was found once. The chain employs TRBV5-1 and TRBJ2-4; D uncertain. This CDR3 is built from 16 residues. Per germline, CDR1 SGHRS and CDR2 YFSETQ. V was trimmed by 4 bases and J by 0 bases, leaving 14 bases between them. CDR3 nucleotides: TGCGCCAGCAGCCTACCCCAAGTACTAGCCAAAAACATTCAGTACTTC. Its translation: CASSLPQVLAKNIQYF.

The chain couples TRBV7-2 to TRBJ2-7; D might be TRBD1 (5 bases). Germline CDR1 SGHTA, CDR2 FQGNSA. The CDR3 has 13 amino acids. Trimming removed 8 bases from V and 3 bases from J, with 14 bases in between. Here the CDR3 reads CASRDSHDYEQYF. The CDR3 region has the DNA TGTGCCAGCCGAGACAGCCACGACTACGAGCAGTACTTC.